These 17 T cell receptor beta chains came from one sample sequenced in a study of radiation and T cells in renal cell carcinoma. TCRdb's copy holds only in-frame clones and misses some; the assay was immunoSEQ multiplex PCR. The table has about 130,000 clones, around 83% seen once. Time point here: baseline pretreatment blood. Treatment described: 15 Gy SBRT to primary tumor, nephrectomy 4 weeks later. Material: blood, obtained from a patient whose treatment included radiotherapy and nephrectomy. The origin of the receptors is a woman aged 55-70 years with renal cell carcinoma.

CDR3 residues: CASSLIPVSSYEQYF. In DNA, the CDR3 is TGTGCCAGCAGCTTAATTCCAGTGAGCTCCTACGAGCAGTACTTC. V gene TRBV7-2 combines with J gene TRBJ2-7; D is undetermined. Germline assignment: CDR1 SGHTA and CDR2 FQGNSA. CDR3 size: 15 residues. V shed 2 bases and J shed 0 bases, with 11 bases lying between them.

CDR3 in DNA: TGTGCCAGCAGTTACTCGGGCGGTAATGAAAAACTGTTTTTT. Residues: CASSYSGGNEKLFF. The chain carries TRBV6-5 and TRBJ1-4; D is ambiguous. Deletions cut 0 bases from V and 4 bases from J, with 6 bases between. Germline CDR1 is MNHEY and CDR2 is SVGAGI. The CDR3 runs 14 residues.

The chain couples TRBV7-9 to TRBJ1-2; tentatively, D is TRBD1 (5 bases). V was shortened by 5 bases and J by 4 bases, with 17 bases between the two germline ends. The germline V gene has CDR1 SEHNR and CDR2 FQNEAQ (reference sequence). The CDR3 loop spans 15 amino acids. The CDR3 DNA is TGTGCCAGCAGCCACGCGGGACCGGTGCCCTATGGCTACACCTTC. Translating it yields CASSHAGPVPYGYTF.

This rearrangement joins TRBV30 to TRBJ1-5, with TRBD1 matching over 10 bases. The CDR3 length is 15 residues. The germline V gene has CDR1 GTSNPN and CDR2 SVGIG (reference sequence). V shed 7 bases and J 4 bases; nucleotides not matched to a gene: 10. CDR3 sequence reads: CAFSIPGQGNQPQHF. DNA of the CDR3: TGTGCCTTTTCAATACCGGGACAGGGGAATCAGCCCCAGCATTTT.

J is TRBJ1-1 and V is TRBV7-2; TRBD1 might be the D (5 bases). Looked up from germline, CDR1 is SGHTA and CDR2 is FQGNSA. The CDR3 length is 14 residues. Trimming cost V 5 bases and J 5 bases, with 15 bases left between them. The DNA of the CDR3 is TGTGCCAGCAGCCAGAGCGGGGGGAGAACTGAAGCTTTCTTT. Translation gives CASSQSGGRTEAFF. The variable domain in full, with the rest retrieved from reference TRBV7-2 and TRBJ1-1, is GAGVSQSPSNKVTEKGKDVELRCDPISGHTALYWYRQSLGQGLEFLIYFQGNSAPDKSGLPSDRFSAERTGGSVSTLTIQRTQQEDSAVYLCASSQSGGRTEAFFGQGTRLTVV.

The genes are TRBV6-5 and TRBJ2-5, with D possibly called TRBD1 or TRBD2 (5 bases each). V lost 5 bases, J lost 4 bases, and 11 bases lay in between. CDR3 length: 13 amino acids. The V gene's germline CDR1 is MNHEY and CDR2 SVGAGI. Written as DNA, the CDR3 is TGTGCCAGCAGTGAACCGGGGACAGAGACCCAGTACTTC. Translating it yields CASSEPGTETQYF.

The chain combines TRBV6-1 with TRBJ2-1; TRBD1 aligns across 9 bases. This CDR3 region has 14 residues. CDR1 and CDR2 from the germline V gene are MNHNS and SASEGT. With V trimmed by 2 bases and J by 9 bases, 5 bases remained unmatched. CDR3 region: CASSEWDRVAEQFF. The DNA for the CDR3 is TGTGCCAGCAGTGAATGGGACAGGGTGGCTGAGCAGTTCTTC.

The V and J genes are TRBV4-2 and TRBJ2-3; 10 bases agree with TRBD2. J was trimmed by 4 bases and V by 4 bases; bases with no gene match: 11. CDR1 and CDR2 from the germline V gene are LGHNA and YNFKEQ. The CDR3 covers 17 residues. The CDR3 reads CASSPQRAGGPADTQYF. CDR3 in DNA: TGTGCCAGCAGCCCCCAGAGAGCGGGAGGGCCGGCAGATACGCAGTATTTT.

This clone was observed a few times. CDR3 protein: CASREEDSDDEQFF. In DNA, the CDR3 is TGTGCCAGCAGGGAGGAGGACAGCGACGATGAGCAGTTCTTC. The J gene is TRBJ2-1, the V gene TRBV2; possibly TRBD1 for D (6 bases). Deletions cut 6 bases from V and 8 bases from J, with 17 bases between. Per germline, CDR1 SNHLY and CDR2 FYNNEI. The CDR3 length is 14 residues.

The sample holds one count of this clone. V is TRBV19 and J is TRBJ2-2, with 7 bases aligning to TRBD2. V dropped 5 bases and J dropped 6; count of bases not matched to a gene: 3. The CDR3 extends over 13 amino acids. The germline V gene has CDR1 LNHDA and CDR2 SQIVND (reference sequence). CDR3 sequence: CASSWLAAGELFF. The DNA for the CDR3 is TGTGCCAGTAGTTGGCTAGCGGCCGGGGAGCTGTTTTTT.

In this sample, this clone turned up once. The rearrangement uses TRBV2 and TRBJ2-2; 9 nucleotides line up with TRBD1. After removal of 10 bases from V and 2 bases from J, the junction contained 14 bases not matched to a gene. The CDR3 has 17 amino acids. CDR1 is SNHLY and CDR2 is FYNNEI in the germline V gene. Written as DNA, the CDR3 is TGTGCCAACCTCCTTCAACCGGGACAGGGTAACACCGGGGAGCTGTTTTTT. Translating gives CANLLQPGQGNTGELFF.

Here the CDR3 DNA reads TGTGCCAGCAGCTTGAAAGAACCGGGACAGTATAATTCACCCCTCCACTTT. It yields the protein CASSLKEPGQYNSPLHF. The rearrangement links TRBV7-9 to TRBJ1-6; TRBD1 matches 7 bases. The germline CDR1 and CDR2 sequences are SEHNR and FQNEAQ (reference sequence). The CDR3 has 17 amino acids. Trimming removed 3 bases from V and 4 bases from J; junction bases left unmatched: 9. The entire variable domain, with the rest obtained from reference TRBV7-9 and TRBJ1-6, is as follows: DTGVSQNPRHKITKRGQNVTFRCDPISEHNRLYWYRQTLGQGPEFLTYFQNEAQLEKSRLLSDRFSAERPKGSFSTLEIQRTEQGDSAMYLCASSLKEPGQYNSPLHFGNGTRLTVT.

The chain has TRBV7-8 and TRBJ1-3; D call uncertain. Looked up from germline, CDR1 is SGHVS and CDR2 is FQNEAQ. V lost 0 bases and J 1 base, leaving 13 bases between the germline ends. This CDR3 region has 17 residues. The CDR3 here is CASSLARGWASGNTIYF. The CDR3 DNA reads as TGTGCCAGCAGCTTAGCGCGGGGATGGGCTTCTGGAAACACCATATATTTT.

The V gene is TRBV7-9, the J gene TRBJ1-4; the D gene is possibly TRBD1 (6 bases). CDR1 and CDR2 (germline): SEHNR, FQNEAQ (reference sequence). Trimming pared 5 bases from V and 4 bases from J, leaving 11 bases between. The CDR3 contains 14 residues. This chain's CDR3 is CASSPGQINEKLFF. The CDR3 DNA sequence: TGTGCCAGCAGCCCCGGACAGATTAATGAAAAACTGTTTTTT. Together with reference TRBV7-9 and TRBJ1-4, the CDR3 gives the full variable domain: DTGVSQNPRHKITKRGQNVTFRCDPISEHNRLYWYRQTLGQGPEFLTYFQNEAQLEKSRLLSDRFSAERPKGSFSTLEIQRTEQGDSAMYLCASSPGQINEKLFFGSGTQLSVL.

The chain is built from TRBV7-2 and TRBJ2-7; the D gene is possibly TRBD2 (5 bases). This CDR3 has 16 residues. The V gene lost 1 base and the J gene lost 6 bases, with 19 bases spanning the gap. CDR1 is SGHTA and CDR2 is FQGNSA in the germline V gene. The CDR3 is CASSLVADGKASEQYF. For the CDR3, the DNA is TGTGCCAGCAGCTTAGTAGCCGACGGGAAGGCCTCCGAGCAGTACTTC.

The rearrangement joins TRBV21-1 to TRBJ2-3; the D segment call TRBD1 is taken from the table without a DNA check. TRBV21-1 is a listed pseudogene. The CDR3 length is 13 residues. CDR3 nucleotides: TGTGCCAGCAGCACCACAGGGATAGATACGCAGTATTTT. This codes for CASSTTGIDTQYF.

In this sample, this clone turned up a few times. The chain carries TRBV28 and TRBJ1-5; tentatively, D is TRBD1 (6 bases). Germline CDR1 and CDR2: MDHEN and SYDVKM. V was shortened by 3 bases and J by 4 bases, with 10 bases between the two germline ends. The CDR3 runs 14 residues. CDR3 DNA sequence: TGTGCCAGCAGTTTTGAGACAGGTAATCAGCCCCAGCATTTT. As protein: CASSFETGNQPQHF.